A single sample is the source of the 10 T cell receptor beta chains below, sequenced in a study of T cell clonality in common variable immunodeficiency. The assay was immunoSEQ multiplex PCR, and TCRdb's table has in-frame clones only and misses some. Sampling found about 34,000 clones, none seen once. The antigens for these receptors are not known. Whole-study findings and limits: In common variable immunodeficiency, TCR beta chains reportedly carried fewer deletions and N-nucleotide insertions.

The sequencing input was peripheral blood mononuclear cells. These receptor sequences come from a human donor with common variable immunodeficiency.

Note on this clone: Sequencing ends 3 residues short of the CDR3 end; the germline J gene provides the rest. The chain uses TRBV19 and TRBJ2-1, with 9 bases aligning to TRBD2. Trimming cost V 6 bases and J 7 bases; bases outside gene matches: 16. Germline CDR1 LNHDA, CDR2 SQIVND (reference sequence). CDR3 length: 17 amino acids. The sequenced part of the CDR3 DNA is TGTGCCAGTAGCATCGCGTTTCTAGCGGGACGGCATAATGAG. Encoded protein: CASSIAFLAGRHNE. The CDR3 reads in full as CASSIAFLAGRHNEQFF. Full variable domain (remainder filled in from reference TRBV19 and TRBJ2-1): DGGITQSPKYLFRKEGQNVTLSCEQNLNHDAMYWYRQDPGQGLRLIYYSQIVNDFQKGDIAEGYSVSREKKESFPLTVTSAQKNPTAFYLCASSIAFLAGRHNEQFFGPGTRLTVL.

This clone counts as medium-sized. The read ends 3 residues before the CDR3 terminus; that terminus is restored from the germline J gene. The V and J genes are TRBV9 and TRBJ1-3, with a tentative D call TRBD1 (5 bases). The length of the CDR3 is 15 residues. The germline V and J ends were trimmed by 6 bases and 0 bases, with 13 bases remaining between them. CDR1 and CDR2 (germline): SGDLS, YYNGEE. The CDR3 loop is CASTPDSHSGNTIYF. CDR3 bases read: TGTGCCAGCACCCCCGACAGCCACTCTGGAAACACC.

As regards this clone: The read ends 3 residues before the CDR3 terminus; that terminus is restored from the germline J gene. The V and J genes are TRBV11-2 and TRBJ2-7, with TRBD2 as a possible D gene (5 bases). The germline V gene has CDR1 SGHAT and CDR2 FQNNGV. V shed 8 bases and J shed 0 bases, with 11 bases lying between them. This CDR3 has 13 amino acids. CDR3 bases read: TGTGCCAGCGGGCGGGCTGGCTCCTACGAG. This translates into CASGRAGSYE. The full CDR3 sequence reads CASGRAGSYEQYF.

This clone was seen ten or more times. The read finishes 3 residues shy of the CDR3 end, and the germline J gene is used to complete it. The chain employs TRBV5-1 and TRBJ2-6, with 9 bases identical to TRBD1. The CDR3 extends over 18 amino acids. Germline-derived CDR1 and CDR2 are SGHRS and YFSETQ. After removal of 2 bases from V and 0 bases from J, the junction contained 6 bases not matched to a gene. The CDR3 region is CASSLTTGGSSGANVLTF. CDR3 bases read: TGCGCCAGCAGCTTAACGACAGGGGGTAGCTCTGGGGCCAACGTC.

Note on this clone: The read ends 3 residues early relative to the CDR3; the germline J gene fills the gap. The chain uses TRBV7-9 and TRBJ2-4; the match to TRBD2 covers 7 bases. Germline CDR1 reads SEHNR; CDR2 reads FQNEAQ (reference sequence). This CDR3 is 15 amino acids long. The chain's CDR3 is CASSLDLGLGGSQYF. Incomplete CDR3 DNA: TGTGCCAGCAGCTTAGATTTGGGACTGGGCGGGAGT.

A word on this clone: The read is 3 residues too short to cover the CDR3 end, so that end is filled in from the germline J gene. V and J are TRBV7-8 and TRBJ1-5, with 7 bases identical to TRBD1. The V and J ends lost 5 bases and 6 bases, in that order; junction bases with no gene match: 13. CDR1 is SGHVS and CDR2 is FQNEAQ in the germline V gene. This CDR3 is 16 amino acids long. Incomplete CDR3 DNA: TGTGCCAGCAGCCCAGGAGGGACAGCGCGGGCTCAGCCC. Protein: CASSPGGTARAQP. The full CDR3 reads CASSPGGTARAQPQHF.

This clone was seen many times. Incomplete CDR3 DNA: TGCGCCAGCACTGACAGGGGGGGTTACACTGAA. This codes for CASTDRGGYTE. The whole CDR3 is CASTDRGGYTEAFF. This chain connects TRBV5-1 to TRBJ1-1; TRBD1 matches 9 bases. The CDR3 end is not reached by the read, which stops 3 residues before it; the germline J gene fills it in. Germline CDR1 is SGHRS and CDR2 is YFSETQ. This CDR3 spans 14 amino acids. V was pared by 6 bases and J by 3 bases, with 6 bases of the junction left unmatched.

Worth noting for this clone: The read comes to an end 3 residues before the CDR3 does, leaving the germline J gene to fill in the end. The V gene is TRBV18, the J gene TRBJ2-2; D possibly corresponds to TRBD1 (6 bases). V lost 3 bases, J lost 3 bases, and 8 bases lay in between. Germline assignment: CDR1 KGHSH and CDR2 LQKENI. The CDR3 is 14 amino acids. The CDR3 bases that were read are TGTGCCAGCTCACCCCAGGGGCACACCGGGGAG. Its translation is CASSPQGHTGE. The CDR3 in its entirety is CASSPQGHTGELFF.

On this clone: The read terminates 3 residues ahead of where the CDR3 ends, so the germline J gene completes it. V gene TRBV7-9 combines with J gene TRBJ1-2; TRBD1 agrees at 7 bases. V shed 5 bases and J 3 bases; nucleotides not matched to a gene: 9. The CDR3 covers 15 residues. Germline CDR1 SEHNR, CDR2 FQNEAQ (reference sequence). The CDR3 reads CASSPGTALDYGYTF. Partial CDR3 DNA: TGTGCCAGCAGCCCCGGGACAGCCCTTGACTATGGC.

This clone was picked up many times. The read finishes 3 residues shy of the CDR3 end, and the germline J gene is used to complete it. The chain joins TRBV7-9 to TRBJ2-4, with TRBD1 identical over 8 bases. Trimming cost V 5 bases and J 9 bases; bases outside gene matches: 6. Per germline, CDR1 SEHNR and CDR2 FQNEAQ (reference sequence). The CDR3 has 13 residues. The chain's CDR3 is CASSPTGDGIQYF. The DNA read from the CDR3 is TGTGCCAGCAGCCCGACAGGGGACGGCATT.